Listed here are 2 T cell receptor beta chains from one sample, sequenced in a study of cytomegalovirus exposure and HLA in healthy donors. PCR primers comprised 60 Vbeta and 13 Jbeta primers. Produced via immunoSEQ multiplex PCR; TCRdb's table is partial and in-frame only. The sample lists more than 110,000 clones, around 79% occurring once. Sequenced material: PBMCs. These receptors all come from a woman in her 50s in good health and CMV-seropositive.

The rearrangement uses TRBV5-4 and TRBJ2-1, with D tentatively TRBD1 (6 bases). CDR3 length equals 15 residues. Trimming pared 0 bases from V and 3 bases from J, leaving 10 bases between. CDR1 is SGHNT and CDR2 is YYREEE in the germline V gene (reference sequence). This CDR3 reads CASSLGTDLYNEQFF. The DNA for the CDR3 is TGTGCCAGCAGCTTGGGGACAGACCTCTACAATGAGCAGTTCTTC. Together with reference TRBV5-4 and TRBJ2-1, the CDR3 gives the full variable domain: ETGVTQSPTHLIKTRGQQVTLRCSSQSGHNTVSWYQQALGQGPQFIFQYYREEENGRGNFPPRFSGLQFPNYSSELNVNALELDDSALYLCASSLGTDLYNEQFFGPGTRLTVL.

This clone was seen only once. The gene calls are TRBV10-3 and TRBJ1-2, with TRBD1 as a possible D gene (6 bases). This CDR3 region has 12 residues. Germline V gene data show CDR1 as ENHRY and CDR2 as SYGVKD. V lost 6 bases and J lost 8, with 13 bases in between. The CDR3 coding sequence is TGTGCCATCAGAACAGGGTCGGGAGGCTACACCTTC. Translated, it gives CAIRTGSGGYTF.